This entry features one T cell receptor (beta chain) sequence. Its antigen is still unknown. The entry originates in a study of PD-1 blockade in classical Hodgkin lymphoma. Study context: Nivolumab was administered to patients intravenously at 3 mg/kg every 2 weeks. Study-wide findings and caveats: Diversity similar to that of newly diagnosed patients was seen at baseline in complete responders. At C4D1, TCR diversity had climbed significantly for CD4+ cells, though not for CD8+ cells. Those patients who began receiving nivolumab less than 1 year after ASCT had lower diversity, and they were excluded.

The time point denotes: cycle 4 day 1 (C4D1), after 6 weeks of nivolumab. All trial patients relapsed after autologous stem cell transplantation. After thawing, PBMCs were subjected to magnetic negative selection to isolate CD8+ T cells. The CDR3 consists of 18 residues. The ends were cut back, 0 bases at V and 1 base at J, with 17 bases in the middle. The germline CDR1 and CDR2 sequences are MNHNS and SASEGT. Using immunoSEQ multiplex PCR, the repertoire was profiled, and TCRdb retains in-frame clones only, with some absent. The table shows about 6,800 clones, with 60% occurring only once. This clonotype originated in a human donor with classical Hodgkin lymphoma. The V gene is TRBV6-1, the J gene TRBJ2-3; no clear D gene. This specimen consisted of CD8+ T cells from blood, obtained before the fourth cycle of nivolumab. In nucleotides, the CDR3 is TGTGCCAGCAGTGAAGCGAAAAAGTTTCGGCAGGGCACAGATACGCAGTATTTT. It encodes CASSEAKKFRQGTDTQYF.